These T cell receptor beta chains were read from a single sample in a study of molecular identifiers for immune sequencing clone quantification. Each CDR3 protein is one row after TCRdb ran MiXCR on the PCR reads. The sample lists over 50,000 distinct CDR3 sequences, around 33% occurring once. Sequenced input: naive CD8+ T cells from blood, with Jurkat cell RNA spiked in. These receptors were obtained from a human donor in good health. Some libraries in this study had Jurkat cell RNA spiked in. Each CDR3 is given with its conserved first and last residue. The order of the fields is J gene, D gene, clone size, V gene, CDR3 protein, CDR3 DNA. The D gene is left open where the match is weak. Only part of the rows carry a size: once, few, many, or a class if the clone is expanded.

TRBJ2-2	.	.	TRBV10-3	CAIIGKTTGELFF	TGTGCCATCATTGGAAAAACAACCGGGGAGCTGTTTTTT
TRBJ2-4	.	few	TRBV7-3	CASSPVGGPKNIQYF	TGTGCCAGCAGCCCCGTGGGGGGGCCCAAAAACATTCAGTACTTC
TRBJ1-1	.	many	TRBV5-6	CASSHTTEAFF	TGTGCCAGCAGTCATACCACTGAAGCTTTCTTT
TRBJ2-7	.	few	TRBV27	CASSFNQGREQYF	TGTGCCAGCAGTTTTAATCAGGGGAGGGAGCAGTACTTC
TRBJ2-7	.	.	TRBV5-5	CASSLSQNTYEQYF	TGTGCCAGCAGCTTGTCCCAGAATACCTACGAGCAGTACTTC
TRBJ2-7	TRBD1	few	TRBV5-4	CASSITDRVSYEQYF	TGTGCCAGCAGCATCACCGACAGGGTGTCTTACGAGCAGTACTTC
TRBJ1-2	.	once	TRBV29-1	CSASPEGGDCGYTF	TGCAGCGCATCGCCGGAAGGAGGCGACTGTGGCTACACCTTC
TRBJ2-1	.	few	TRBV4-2	CASSQTALGSLQFF	TGTGCCAGCAGCCAGACCGCACTAGGAAGTTTGCAGTTCTTC
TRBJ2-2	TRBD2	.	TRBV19	CASSPGTSVGELFF	TGTGCCAGTAGTCCCGGGACTAGCGTCGGGGAGCTGTTTTTT
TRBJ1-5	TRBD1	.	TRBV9	CASSDRGEQPQHF	TGTGCCAGCAGTGACAGGGGCGAGCAGCCCCAGCATTTT
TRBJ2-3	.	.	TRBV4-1	CASSQVPTLKDTQYF	TGCGCCAGCAGCCAAGTTCCTACCCTCAAAGATACGCAGTATTTT